These 32 T cell receptor beta chains share one sample of origin, sequenced in a study of metastatic and nonmetastatic thyroid tumors. All patients were untreated before thyroid surgery. Through MiXCR, TCRdb re-clonotyped the PCR reads. The sample lists fewer than 20,000 clones, less than 40% occurring once. Sequenced sample: tumor tissue. The receptors were gathered from a male donor with papillary thyroid cancer or a benign thyroid nodule (not recorded which). Some clones in this sample may be carry-over from other donors' samples.

This clone was found many times. The chain is built from TRBV6-1 and TRBJ2-3, with TRBD2 matching 9 bases. This CDR3 comprises 16 residues. The junction had 8 bases not matched to a gene; V was cut back by 3 bases and J by 4 bases. CDR1 is MNHNS and CDR2 is SASEGT in the germline V gene. Here the CDR3 reads CASSERLADGADTQYF. The CDR3 nucleotides are TGTGCCAGCAGTGAGAGACTAGCGGACGGCGCAGATACGCAGTATTTT.

By sample share, this clone is medium-sized. This CDR3 reads CASSPLSTENTEAFF. The CDR3 nucleotides read TGTGCCAGCAGTCCCCTATCGACCGAGAACACTGAAGCTTTCTTT. The chain has TRBV27 and TRBJ1-1; unclear D gene. The CDR3 runs 15 residues. V lost 5 bases and J lost 1, with 14 bases in between. Germline CDR1 reads MNHEY; CDR2 reads SMNVEV (reference sequence).

This clone was picked up many times. CDR3 loop: CASSSGLAGASGGTQYF. In nucleotides, the CDR3 is TGTGCCAGCAGCTCGGGACTAGCGGGAGCGTCCGGGGGGACCCAGTACTTC. The chain recombines TRBV11-2 with TRBJ2-5, with TRBD2 identical over 14 bases. V shed 4 bases, J shed 7 bases, and the junction held 11 bases outside the gene matches. CDR3 length equals 17 residues. CDR1 SGHAT and CDR2 FQNNGV come from the germline V gene.

By proportion, this clone is medium-sized. The genes are TRBV7-2 and TRBJ2-1; 12 bases agree with TRBD2. J was trimmed by 6 bases and V by 5 bases; bases with no gene match: 8. The CDR3 runs 16 residues. Per germline, CDR1 SGHTA and CDR2 FQGNSA. CDR3: CASSAQLAGGSNEQFF. Here the CDR3 DNA reads TGTGCCAGCAGCGCCCAACTAGCGGGAGGAAGCAATGAGCAGTTCTTC.

This clone has at least ten counts. This rearrangement joins TRBV12-3 or TRBV12-4 to TRBJ2-1; 9 bases match TRBD2. CDR3 length: 16 residues. V shed 7 bases, J shed 10 bases, and the junction held 17 bases outside the gene matches. The CDR3 sequence is CASKGPRASGMIEQFF. CDR3 in DNA: TGTGCCAGCAAAGGCCCGCGGGCTAGCGGGATGATAGAGCAGTTCTTC.

In DNA form, the CDR3 reads TGTGCCAGCACCCTTGTGGGGGCCTACCCCCCAGATACGCAGTATTTT. Its protein product is CASTLVGAYPPDTQYF. The genes are TRBV5-6 and TRBJ2-3, with D possibly being TRBD1 (6 bases). V was clipped by 6 bases and J by 4 bases, with 21 bases between them. The CDR3 is made up of 16 amino acids. The V gene's germline CDR1 is SGHDT and CDR2 YYEEEE.

This clone was seen at least ten times. The V gene is TRBV18, the J gene TRBJ2-7, with D possibly TRBD1 on 5 matching bases. CDR3 length equals 16 residues. V lost 2 bases, J lost 3 bases, and 17 bases lay in between. The germline CDR1 and CDR2 sequences are KGHSH and LQKENI. The CDR3 DNA is TGTGCCAGCTCACCAGGTTACTGGCAGGGTGGCTACGAGCAGTACTTC. Residues: CASSPGYWQGGYEQYF.

This clone was found once. One end of the junction does not line up with germline, which may come from a read error. This chain uses TRBV6-1 with TRBJ2-1; 7 bases line up with TRBD1. This CDR3 has 13 amino acids. Germline V gene lookup returns CDR1 MNHNS and CDR2 SASEGT. Written as DNA, the CDR3 is TGTGCCAGCTCCGGACAGGAACCCAATGAGCAGGTCTTC. Its protein is CASSGQEPNEQVF.

This clone appeared once. This chain uses TRBV20-1 with TRBJ2-7, with 8 bases lining up with TRBD2. CDR1 and CDR2 (germline): DFQATT, SNEGSKA (reference sequence). Trimming took 5 bases from V and 5 from J; bases not matched to a gene: 11. There are 14 residues in the CDR3. The CDR3 coding sequence is TGCAGTGCTGTGGAGCCGGGACTAGTCGACGAGCAGTACTTC. This gives the protein CSAVEPGLVDEQYF.

In its sample, this clone was seen many times. A much more abundant neighbour one base away suggests this may be a read error. Within the sample, other DNA sequences also encode this same CDR3. This sequence joins TRBV7-9 and TRBJ1-4; TRBD1 matches 7 bases. V trimming: 3 bases; J trimming: 11 bases; junction bases outside the gene matches: 9. The CDR3 contains 14 residues. CDR1 and CDR2 (germline): SEHNR, FQNEAQ (reference sequence). The DNA of the CDR3 is TGTGCCAGCAGCTTGGGAGGGGGCATTGAGAAACTGTTTTTT. This sequence encodes CASSLGGGIEKLFF.

A single count supports this clone. V is TRBV5-1 and J is TRBJ1-2; D gene unclear. V lost 0 bases, J lost 4 bases, and 10 bases lay in between. Germline V lookup: CDR1 SGHRS, CDR2 YFSETQ. The CDR3 sequence is 14 residues long. The DNA of the CDR3 is TGCGCCAGCAGCTTGGCGTCAAGTATCTATGGCTACACCTTC. Protein: CASSLASSIYGYTF.

This clone was recorded many times. This sequence joins TRBV6-1 and TRBJ2-7; D perhaps matches TRBD1 (6 bases). This CDR3 comprises 14 residues. CDR1 and CDR2 (germline): MNHNS, SASEGT. The V and J ends lost 6 bases and 0 bases respectively, with 12 bases between them. The CDR3 protein is CASSRDRNSYEQYF. The CDR3 DNA sequence: TGTGCCAGCAGCCGAGACAGGAACTCCTACGAGCAGTACTTC.

On this clone: It is unclear where the CDR3 begins or ends on the DNA, so no DNA is shown, and the CDR3 is as TCRdb lists it. The V call is TRBV2, the J call TRBJ1-1; the DNA was not compared with TRBD1, the D call given in the table. Germline V gene sequence: CDR1 SNHLY, CDR2 FYNNEI. Counting both end residues, the CDR3 totals 15 amino acids. The CDR3 reads CASSVGTGSRAEGFF.

V gene TRBV11-2 combines with J gene TRBJ2-7; no firm D call. Germline loops: CDR1 SGHAT, CDR2 FQNNGV. This CDR3 contains 13 residues. The V end lost 5 bases, the J end lost 2 bases, and 10 bases lay between the germline ends. In nucleotides, the CDR3 is TGTGCCAGCAGCCTCCCAATGACCTACGAGCAGTACTTC. Translated: CASSLPMTYEQYF. The full variable domain, with the rest looked up from reference TRBV11-2 and TRBJ2-7, is EAGVAQSPRYKIIEKRQSVAFWCNPISGHATLYWYQQILGQGPKLLIQFQNNGVVDDSQLPKDRFSAERLKGVDSTLKIQPAKLEDSAVYLCASSLPMTYEQYFGPGTRLTVT.

The rearrangement joins TRBV7-8 to TRBJ2-1; 8 nucleotides line up with TRBD1. CDR3 size: 15 residues. In germline, CDR1 is SGHVS, CDR2 FQNEAQ. V trimming: 2 bases; J trimming: 8 bases; junction bases outside the gene matches: 8. CDR3 in amino acids: CASSLSVSGGYEQFF. The CDR3 DNA reads as TGTGCCAGCAGCTTAAGTGTTTCAGGGGGCTATGAGCAGTTCTTC.

The rearrangement links TRBV12-3 or TRBV12-4 to TRBJ2-6; D tentatively reads TRBD1 or TRBD2 (7 bases each). Trimming took off 5 bases at V and 3 bases at J, with 14 bases between the two ends. CDR3 length: 16 amino acids. The DNA for the CDR3 is TGTGCCAGCAGTCCAGGGGGGGGTGTTGGGGCCAACGTCCTGACTTTC. This encodes CASSPGGGVGANVLTF.

This clone was seen only a few times. The CDR3 end shows no conserved phenylalanine or tryptophan, and so a read error is likely. The CDR3, as DNA: TGTGCCATCCGGCCGGGGGGGACGCTCTGCGAGCAGTACCTC. Protein: CAIRPGGTLCEQYL. The chain links TRBV19 to TRBJ2-7, with 8 positions matching TRBD2. CDR1 and CDR2 from the germline V gene are LNHDA and SQIVND (reference sequence). The CDR3 covers 14 residues. J gave up 6 bases and V 10 bases, and 14 bases lay outside the gene matches.

This clone has ten or more counts. The gene calls are TRBV4-1 and TRBJ1-5; TRBD1 is a possible D gene (5 bases). The CDR3 extends over 13 amino acids. The germline V and J ends were trimmed by 7 bases and 2 bases, with 9 bases remaining between them. Germline assignment: CDR1 MGHRA and CDR2 YSYEKL. The CDR3 spells CASNAGGNQPQHF. The CDR3, as DNA: TGCGCCAGCAACGCGGGGGGCAATCAGCCCCAGCATTTT.

The V gene is TRBV28, the J gene TRBJ1-5, with no clear D. Germline CDR1 is MDHEN and CDR2 is SYDVKM. The CDR3 is 15 residues long. The V end lost 4 bases, the J end lost 7 bases, and 17 bases lay between the germline ends. CDR3 nucleotides: TGTGCCAGCAGTTCCGATGTAGGGTTGGGCCAGCCCCAGCATTTT. Encoded protein: CASSSDVGLGQPQHF.

The genes are TRBV5-4 and TRBJ2-3; 8 positions match TRBD2. J lost 2 bases, V lost 0 bases, and 5 bases had no gene match. In germline, CDR1 is SGHNT, CDR2 YYREEE (reference sequence). This CDR3 spans 16 amino acids. CDR3 DNA: TGTGCCAGCAGCTTGGTAGCGGGGCCCGCCACAGATACGCAGTATTTT. This sequence encodes CASSLVAGPATDTQYF.

Comments on this clone: One end of the junction varies from germline; a read error may be responsible. The CDR3 DNA reads TGCAGTGCTAGAGCTGGGGGGGGCCCGAGCTCCTACAATGAGCAGGTCTTC. This encodes CSARAGGGPSSYNEQVF. This chain connects TRBV20-1 to TRBJ2-1; a weak D match, TRBD2 (7 bases). The germline gives CDR1 DFQATT, CDR2 SNEGSKA (reference sequence). The CDR3 runs 17 residues.

This clone was seen ten or more times. The gene calls are TRBV11-3 and TRBJ2-1; TRBD2 aligns across 16 bases. Per germline, CDR1 SGHNT and CDR2 YENEEA. The CDR3 totals 18 residues. With V trimmed by 4 bases and J by 0 bases, 3 bases remained unmatched. The CDR3 DNA reads as TGTGCCAGCAGCTCGGGACTAGCGGGAGGGAGCTCCTACAATGAGCAGTTCTTC. Translating it yields CASSSGLAGGSSYNEQFF.

This clone has ten or more counts. A single base separates this from a much larger clone, so it may be a read error. The sample has other DNA sequences that encode this CDR3 too. This chain connects TRBV7-2 to TRBJ2-7; maybe TRBD2 (6 bases). V was clipped by 5 bases and J by 4 bases, with 15 bases between them. The CDR3 loop spans 14 amino acids. Germline V gene data show CDR1 as SGHTA and CDR2 as FQGNSA. CDR3: CASSLGRRGYEQYF. In DNA form, the CDR3 reads TGTGCCAGCAGCCTAGGGAGGCGCGGGTACGAGCAGTACTTC.

This clone was observed at least ten times. The rearrangement links TRBV3-1 to TRBJ2-3; TRBD2 agrees at 9 bases. The CDR3 length is 18 residues. The germline gives CDR1 LGHDT, CDR2 YNNKEL (reference sequence). Trimming removed 4 bases from V and 2 bases from J; junction bases left unmatched: 13. DNA of the CDR3: TGTGCCAGCAGCCCTCGCCCGGACCAGCGGGAGGCCACAGATACGCAGTATTTT. Amino acids: CASSPRPDQREATDTQYF.

This clone has a count of ten or more. A much larger clone lies a single base off, so this may be a read error. The sample has other DNA sequences that encode this CDR3 too. The rearrangement joins TRBV15 to TRBJ2-3; D may correspond to TRBD1 or TRBD2 (5 bases each). The germline gives CDR1 LNHNV, CDR2 YYDKDF (reference sequence). The CDR3 has 16 residues. Here the CDR3 reads CATSSFGAKRTDTQYF. CDR3 DNA: TGTGCCACCAGCAGTTTCGGGGCTAAGCGCACAGATACGCAGTACTTT.

This clone appeared a few times. The same CDR3 can be traced to other DNA sequences in this sample. This chain connects TRBV11-2 to TRBJ2-1, with TRBD2 matching over 16 bases. Per germline, CDR1 SGHAT and CDR2 FQNNGV. The CDR3 is 17 residues long. The V segment lost 0 bases and the J segment 10 bases; nucleotides outside the gene matches: 6. The CDR3 nucleotides read TGTGCCAGCAGCTTAGATGGGGGACTAGCGGGAGGGGGCGAGCAGTTCTTC. It is translated as CASSLDGGLAGGGEQFF.

The chain combines TRBV20-1 with TRBJ2-7; 7 bases map to TRBD1. V gave up 6 bases and J gave up 0 bases; unmatched junction bases: 5. Per germline, CDR1 DFQATT and CDR2 SNEGSKA (reference sequence). The CDR3 is 13 amino acids. In nucleotides, the CDR3 is TGCAGTGCAACCGGGACAGCCTCCTACGAGCAGTACTTC. Translated: CSATGTASYEQYF.

Of note for this clone: Given the absence of the conserved phenylalanine or tryptophan at the CDR3 end, a read error is likely. The chain is built from TRBV20-1 and TRBJ2-5; 7 bases map to TRBD2. The CDR3 sequence is 13 residues long. The germline V gene encodes CDR1 DFQATT and CDR2 SNEGSKA (reference sequence). Unmatched junction bases numbered 3, after V lost 4 bases and J lost 1 base. DNA for the CDR3: TGCAGTGCTACGGGGGGTCTCCAAGAGACCCAGTACCTC. Residues: CSATGGLQETQYL.

Relative to its sample, this clone is medium-sized. The chain couples TRBV5-1 to TRBJ1-2; D not resolved. This CDR3 spans 13 amino acids. Trimming removed 0 bases from V and 5 bases from J, with 8 bases in between. Germline V CDR1 and CDR2: SGHRS, YFSETQ. The CDR3 is CASSLGGSYGYTF. The CDR3 region has the DNA TGCGCCAGCAGCTTGGGCGGGTCATATGGCTACACCTTC.

The rearrangement uses TRBV7-9 and TRBJ2-7; D possibly uses TRBD1 or TRBD2 (6 bases each). CDR1 is SEHNR and CDR2 is FQNEAQ in the germline V gene (reference sequence). This CDR3 comprises 13 residues. V was trimmed by 3 bases and J by 7 bases, leaving 13 bases between them. CDR3 protein: CASSFTQGGEQYF. In nucleotides, the CDR3 is TGTGCCAGCAGCTTCACACAGGGAGGAGAGCAGTACTTC.

This clone has just a few counts. Germline and junction disagree at one end, which may indicate a read error. The CDR3 spells CSSSERDRVWDSPLHF. The CDR3 DNA is TGCTCCAGCAGTGAGAGGGACAGGGTGTGGGATTCACCCCTCCACTTT. The rearrangement joins TRBV10-1 to TRBJ1-6; 9 positions match TRBD1. The CDR3 consists of 16 residues. Germline V gene lookup returns CDR1 WNHNN and CDR2 SYGVQD (reference sequence).

The rearrangement links TRBV9 to TRBJ1-3; TRBD1 agrees at 7 bases. This CDR3 contains 16 residues. Trimming took 4 bases from V and 2 from J; bases not matched to a gene: 9. Germline V gene data show CDR1 as SGDLS and CDR2 as YYNGEE. For the CDR3, the DNA is TGTGCCAGCAGCCTATGGGACAGTAGGACTGGAAACACCATATATTTT. Protein product: CASSLWDSRTGNTIYF.